This TCR beta chain stems from a study of a mutant IDH1 vaccine in newly diagnosed glioma. Study in general: Vaccine administration was initiated 4-6 weeks following radiotherapy alone, or with temozolomide cycles. Among treated patients, approximately 62% were male and roughly 40% female, and mean age was about 40 years. The earlier regimen, radiotherapy, temozolomide, or both, was most often both.

Trimming took off 7 bases at V and 0 bases at J, with 9 bases between the two ends. The CDR3 loop spans 13 amino acids. Germline-derived CDR1 and CDR2 are LNHDA and SQIVND (reference sequence). Using immunoSEQ multiplex PCR, the repertoire was profiled, and TCRdb retains in-frame clones only, with some absent. This sample yields around 120,000 clones, of which just under 80% are seen a single time; under 7% belongs to the top ten. With regard to this clone: What it binds is unknown.

Time point described: week 11, during vaccination. Vaccination comprised doses that each held 300 ug of mutant IDH1 20-mer peptide, plus topical imiquimod. The donors had new WHO grade 3 or 4 astrocytomas; these were IDH1-mutant and ATRX-lost. Sample: PBMCs, taken from a glioma patient whose treatment included an IDH1 peptide vaccine. The receptor was derived from a man in his forties or fifties with glioma. The rearrangement joins TRBV19 to TRBJ1-2, with D unresolved. This CDR3 is CASTRLSNYGYTF. CDR3 bases: TGTGCCAGTACCCGGTTATCTAACTATGGCTACACCTTC. Drawing the rest from reference TRBV19 and TRBJ1-2, the complete variable domain is DGGITQSPKYLFRKEGQNVTLSCEQNLNHDAMYWYRQDPGQGLRLIYYSQIVNDFQKGDIAEGYSVSREKKESFPLTVTSAQKNPTAFYLCASTRLSNYGYTFGSGTRLTVV.